This section outlines one T cell receptor beta chain sequence together with its context. The data stem from a study of technical replicates of blood from several donors. The assay was immunoSEQ multiplex PCR, and TCRdb's table has in-frame clones only and misses some. The repertoire includes fewer than 80,000 clones, 89% of them detected once, and around 5.1% sits in the top ten. Trimming stripped 1 base from V and 7 bases from J, with 12 bases between. Germline lookup yields CDR1 SGHNT and CDR2 YYREEE (reference sequence). This CDR3 contains 14 residues. The genes are TRBV5-4 and TRBJ1-5; possibly TRBD1 for D (6 bases). The sample taken for sequencing was PBMCs. This clonotype was obtained from a human donor in good health. Some clones in this sample may be carry-over from other donors' samples. Here the CDR3 DNA reads TGTGCCAGCAGCTTGACAGGGTCGAAACAGCCCCAGCATTTT. Translating it yields CASSLTGSKQPQHF. Full variable domain (outside the CDR3, taken from reference TRBV5-4 and TRBJ1-5): ETGVTQSPTHLIKTRGQQVTLRCSSQSGHNTVSWYQQALGQGPQFIFQYYREEENGRGNFPPRFSGLQFPNYSSELNVNALELDDSALYLCASSLTGSKQPQHFGDGTRLSIL.